Below, 29 T cell receptor beta chains from the same sample are listed, as sequenced in a study of T cells in tuberculosis. Here immunoSEQ multiplex PCR was the method, and the copy in TCRdb shows in-frame clones only, minus some. The sample yields under 40,000 clones, approximately 95% seen once. Time point indicated: new active TB diagnosis, blood taken before or within 7 days of starting treatment. The sample here was PBMCs, taken at tuberculosis diagnosis. The source is an adult with tuberculosis.

The chain employs TRBV6-1 and TRBJ2-7; D remains unclear. Trimming took 0 bases from V and 3 from J, leaving 6 bases between them. The germline gives CDR1 MNHNS, CDR2 SASEGT. CDR3 length: 13 residues. The CDR3 is CASSEASVYEQYF. DNA of the CDR3: TGTGCCAGCAGTGAAGCGTCGGTCTACGAGCAGTACTTC.

This chain links TRBV7-9 with TRBJ1-5, with D hard to call. In germline, CDR1 is SEHNR, CDR2 FQNEAQ (reference sequence). CDR3 size: 16 residues. Trimming removed 5 bases at V and 0 bases at J, with 14 bases between. The CDR3: CASSPSGNYSNQPQHF. CDR3 DNA sequence: TGTGCCAGCAGCCCCAGCGGGAACTATAGCAATCAGCCCCAGCATTTT.

Only a few counts were recorded for this clone. V usage is TRBV7-9 and J usage is TRBJ2-4; D might be TRBD1 (6 bases). The CDR3 sequence is 13 residues long. Germline lookup yields CDR1 SEHNR and CDR2 FQNEAQ (reference sequence). V was pared by 4 bases and J by 8 bases, with 12 bases between. The CDR3 sequence is CASSYRDRDIQYF. As DNA, the CDR3 is TGTGCCAGCAGCTACAGGGATCGGGACATTCAGTACTTC.

The chain has TRBV18 and TRBJ1-5; D is uncertain. The CDR3 totals 15 residues. Trimming left V 3 bases short and J 6 bases short, with 15 bases between. Germline CDR1 KGHSH, CDR2 LQKENI. The CDR3 DNA reads TGTGCCAGCTCACCCTCGGGTGTCTGGAGTCAGCCCCAGCATTTT. It codes for CASSPSGVWSQPQHF.

The chain employs TRBV7-8 and TRBJ1-2, with 11 bases lining up with TRBD1. The CDR3 is 16 amino acids. The trim removed 2 bases at V and 12 bases at J, leaving 14 bases unmatched. Germline-derived CDR1 and CDR2 are SGHVS and FQNEAQ. In DNA, the CDR3 is TGTGCCAGCAGCTTAAACCCAGGACAGGGGGCAGGTGGGGACACCTTC. Translating it yields CASSLNPGQGAGGDTF.

This chain connects TRBV10-3 to TRBJ2-7; 9 bases match TRBD2. The CDR3 has 14 amino acids. The trim removed 4 bases at V and 3 bases at J, leaving 4 bases unmatched. Germline V gene sequence: CDR1 ENHRY, CDR2 SYGVKD. CDR3 nucleotides: TGTGCCATCAGTGCGGCGGGGGGGCTCTACGAGCAGTACTTC. Its protein is CAISAAGGLYEQYF.

The chain links TRBV5-6 to TRBJ1-2; D uncertain. V lost 0 bases and J lost 6, with 12 bases in between. CDR1 is SGHDT and CDR2 is YYEEEE in the germline V gene. This CDR3 is 14 amino acids long. The CDR3 DNA is TGTGCCAGCAGCTTGGTTCTTCCTGGAGATGGCTACACCTTC. Its protein is CASSLVLPGDGYTF.

The chain joins TRBV28 to TRBJ1-2; D unclear. CDR1 is MDHEN, CDR2 SYDVKM, per germline. With 0 bases removed from V and 8 bases from J, the gap between germline ends came to 19 bases. This CDR3 contains 16 residues. The CDR3 loop reads CASSLWNGIGFNGYTF. In nucleotides, the CDR3 is TGTGCCAGCAGTTTATGGAACGGGATAGGATTCAACGGCTACACCTTC.

This chain joins TRBV6-9 and TRBJ2-7; 8 bases match TRBD1. This CDR3 has 13 amino acids. V was clipped by 4 bases and J by 6 bases; unmatched bases: 5. CDR1 is MNHGY, CDR2 SVAAGI, per germline. CDR3: CASSWDRSSEQYF. The CDR3 DNA is TGTGCCAGCAGTTGGGACAGGTCGAGCGAGCAGTACTTC.

V gene TRBV19 combines with J gene TRBJ1-2; maybe TRBD1 (6 bases). The V and J ends lost 5 bases and 2 bases respectively, with 18 bases between them. The germline V gene has CDR1 LNHDA and CDR2 SQIVND (reference sequence). This CDR3 is built from 16 residues. The CDR3 region is CASSGSSTGTNYGYTF. The CDR3 DNA sequence: TGTGCCAGTAGTGGAAGCTCGACAGGAACCAACTATGGCTACACCTTC.

This sequence joins TRBV19 and TRBJ2-3; TRBD1 agrees at 7 bases. The V segment lost 6 bases and the J segment 1 base; nucleotides outside the gene matches: 10. From germline, CDR1 is LNHDA and CDR2 SQIVND (reference sequence). This CDR3 has 16 amino acids. DNA of the CDR3: TGTGCCAGTAGCCGTGACAGGGTCAGTGGCACAGATACGCAGTATTTT. It codes for CASSRDRVSGTDTQYF.

The rearrangement links TRBV18 to TRBJ2-7; 10 bases are shared with TRBD2. Germline CDR1 KGHSH, CDR2 LQKENI. V lost 3 bases and J lost 4; bases outside the gene matches: 9. The CDR3 has 16 amino acids. CDR3: CASSPGGTSAFYEQYF. Here the CDR3 DNA reads TGTGCCAGCTCACCCGGCGGGACTAGCGCGTTTTACGAGCAGTACTTC.

The chain joins TRBV9 to TRBJ1-3, with D tentatively TRBD1 (6 bases). Per the germline V gene, CDR1 is SGDLS and CDR2 is YYNGEE. The CDR3 loop spans 15 amino acids. Trimming stripped 0 bases from V and 4 bases from J, with 11 bases between. The CDR3 spells CASSVAGGTGNTIYF. CDR3 DNA: TGTGCCAGCAGCGTAGCTGGGGGCACAGGAAACACCATATATTTT.

CDR3 nucleotide sequence: TGCGCCAGCAGCTATGGACAGGAGAACACTGAAGCTTTCTTT. Protein sequence: CASSYGQENTEAFF. The chain uses TRBV4-3 and TRBJ1-1, with 7 nucleotides matching TRBD1. This CDR3 region has 14 residues. Germline CDR1 LGHNA, CDR2 YSLEER. After removal of 5 bases from V and 1 base from J, the junction contained 4 bases not matched to a gene.

The V call is TRBV18, the J call TRBJ1-2; D gene unclear. The germline V gene encodes CDR1 KGHSH and CDR2 LQKENI. V was cut by 2 bases and J by 6 bases, with 19 bases left in between. The CDR3 length is 16 residues. The CDR3 DNA sequence: TGTGCCAGCTCACCAGGCCTTTCGTTTCAAGAGGATGGCTACACCTTC. Translating it yields CASSPGLSFQEDGYTF. The complete variable domain, with remaining parts taken from reference TRBV18 and TRBJ1-2, reads NAGVMQNPRHLVRRRGQEARLRCSPMKGHSHVYWYRQLPEEGLKFMVYLQKENIIDESGMPKERFSAEFPKEGPSILRIQQVVRGDSAAYFCASSPGLSFQEDGYTFGSGTRLTVV.

V gene TRBV5-1 combines with J gene TRBJ1-4; 7 bases line up with TRBD1. The CDR3 sequence is 14 residues long. V shed 4 bases, J shed 7 bases, and the junction held 7 bases outside the gene matches. Germline CDR1 reads SGHRS; CDR2 reads YFSETQ. In nucleotides, the CDR3 is TGCGCCAGCAGCGGAGGGACAGAGGGTGAAAAACTGTTTTTT. It encodes CASSGGTEGEKLFF.

The chain joins TRBV19 to TRBJ2-3, with D unclear. The V end lost 6 bases, the J end lost 4 bases, and 8 bases lay between the germline ends. Looked up from germline, CDR1 is LNHDA and CDR2 is SQIVND (reference sequence). The CDR3 length is 12 residues. DNA of the CDR3: TGTGCCAGTAGCTTCCCCCCAGATACGCAGTATTTT. This sequence encodes CASSFPPDTQYF.

In the case of this clone: The junction differs from germline at one of its ends, possibly a read error. This rearrangement joins TRBV30 to TRBJ1-2; 8 bases are a match to TRBD1. This CDR3 has 10 amino acids. Per the germline V gene, CDR1 is GTSNPN and CDR2 is SVGIG (reference sequence). The CDR3 DNA follows: TGTGCCTGGGACAGGGGCCACATGTACTTC. Translated: CAWDRGHMYF. Using reference TRBV30 and TRBJ1-2 for the parts outside the CDR3, the full variable domain is SQTIHQWPATLVQPVGSPLSLECTVEGTSNPNLYWYRQAAGRGLQLLFYSVGIGQISSEVPQNLSASRPQDRQFILSSKKLLLSDSGFYLCAWDRGHMYFGSGTRLTVV.

This clone was seen a handful of times. The same CDR3 can be traced to other DNA sequences in this sample. The chain employs TRBV2 and TRBJ2-2; 7 bases map to TRBD1. The CDR3 spans 15 residues. Per the germline V gene, CDR1 is SNHLY and CDR2 is FYNNEI. J lost 0 bases, V lost 8 bases, and 6 bases had no gene match. This chain's CDR3 is CASRAGTANTGELFF. CDR3 DNA: TGTGCCAGCCGAGCCGGGACAGCGAACACCGGGGAGCTGTTTTTT. The complete variable domain, with remaining parts taken from reference TRBV2 and TRBJ2-2, reads EPEVTQTPSHQVTQMGQEVILRCVPISNHLYFYWYRQILGQKVEFLVSFYNNEISEKSEIFDDQFSVERPDGSNFTLKIRSTKLEDSAMYFCASRAGTANTGELFFGEGSRLTVL.

This sequence joins TRBV29-1 and TRBJ1-4; D is ambiguous. Trimming removed 7 bases at V and 7 bases at J, with 16 bases between. Germline V lookup: CDR1 SQVTM, CDR2 ANQGSEA. The CDR3 sequence is 13 residues long. The CDR3 DNA reads TGCAGCGGATCGGGAGGGAAGGGTGAAAAACTGTTTTTT. Protein sequence: CSGSGGKGEKLFF. Supplemented by reference TRBV29-1 and TRBJ1-4, the full variable domain reads SAVISQKPSRDICQRGTSLTIQCQVDSQVTMMFWYRQQPGQSLTLIATANQGSEATYESGFVIDKFPISRPNLTFSTLTVSNMSPEDSSIYLCSGSGGKGEKLFFGSGTQLSVL.

The sample holds one count of this clone. The V and J genes are TRBV10-3 and TRBJ1-1, with 10 bases lining up with TRBD1. The CDR3 has 15 residues. V shed 5 bases, J shed 1 base, and the junction held 4 bases outside the gene matches. Germline V gene lookup returns CDR1 ENHRY and CDR2 SYGVKD. CDR3 region: CAISSTGGKNTEAFF. The CDR3 DNA reads TGTGCCATCAGTTCGACAGGGGGCAAGAACACTGAAGCTTTCTTT.

The chain recombines TRBV14 with TRBJ2-7; 8 nucleotides match TRBD1. The ends lost 4 bases at V and 6 bases at J; junction bases unmatched: 14. Germline V CDR1 and CDR2: SGHDN, FVKESK. The CDR3 runs 16 residues. The chain's CDR3 is CASSRHDRGFYGEQYF. CDR3 nucleotide sequence: TGTGCCAGCAGCCGCCACGACAGGGGATTCTACGGCGAGCAGTACTTC.

The chain couples TRBV9 to TRBJ1-2; D unclear. CDR1 is SGDLS, CDR2 YYNGEE, per germline. This CDR3 has 15 residues. V gave up 0 bases and J gave up 1 base, with 10 bases separating them. The CDR3 sequence: CASSVAPRINYGYTF. CDR3 nucleotide sequence: TGTGCCAGCAGCGTAGCGCCCAGGATTAACTATGGCTACACCTTC.

The chain uses TRBV7-2 and TRBJ1-6; D is undetermined. This CDR3 contains 12 residues. V lost 7 bases and J 9 bases, leaving 10 bases between the germline ends. Per the germline V gene, CDR1 is SGHTA and CDR2 is FQGNSA. CDR3 DNA: TGTGCCAGCAACTTGAGCGGTTCACCCCTCCACTTT. It specifies CASNLSGSPLHF.

The chain employs TRBV5-6 and TRBJ1-4; 9 nucleotides align to TRBD1. V was clipped by 3 bases and J by 3 bases; unmatched bases: 15. Germline V gene lookup returns CDR1 SGHDT and CDR2 YYEEEE. The CDR3 length is 19 residues. CDR3 DNA sequence: TGTGCCAGCAGCTCGCTCCGGGACAGGGTAGGGTCGGCTAATGAAAAACTGTTTTTT. It specifies CASSSLRDRVGSANEKLFF. The full variable domain, its missing parts supplied by reference TRBV5-6 and TRBJ1-4, is DAGVTQSPTHLIKTRGQQVTLRCSPKSGHDTVSWYQQALGQGPQFIFQYYEEEERQRGNFPDRFSGHQFPNYSSELNVNALLLGDSALYLCASSSLRDRVGSANEKLFFGSGTQLSVL.

This clone was observed once. The V gene is TRBV5-1, the J gene TRBJ1-2; the match to TRBD1 covers 11 bases. This CDR3 region has 15 residues. The germline V gene encodes CDR1 SGHRS and CDR2 YFSETQ. V lost 4 bases and J lost 3; bases outside the gene matches: 5. For the CDR3, the DNA is TGCGCCAGCAGCCTCCGGACAGGGGGCCACTATGGCTACACCTTC. It is translated as CASSLRTGGHYGYTF.

The chain couples TRBV19 to TRBJ1-5; D is possibly TRBD1 (6 bases). The CDR3 has 15 amino acids. The germline gives CDR1 LNHDA, CDR2 SQIVND (reference sequence). Trimming stripped 8 bases from V and 7 bases from J, with 21 bases between. CDR3 sequence reads: CASLPGQGLVQPQHF. In DNA form, the CDR3 reads TGTGCCAGTCTCCCCGGGCAGGGGTTAGTACAGCCCCAGCATTTT.

The chain carries TRBV18 and TRBJ1-5; D might be TRBD1 (5 bases). V was clipped by 2 bases and J by 0 bases, with 11 bases between them. Germline V gene lookup returns CDR1 KGHSH and CDR2 LQKENI. CDR3 length equals 16 residues. The chain's CDR3 is CASSPFTGDSNQPQHF. In DNA form, the CDR3 reads TGTGCCAGCTCACCATTCACGGGGGATAGCAATCAGCCCCAGCATTTT.

CDR3 residues: CAWLARGTGDYGYTF. For the CDR3, the DNA is TGTGCCTGGCTCGCACGCGGGACAGGGGACTATGGCTACACCTTC. The J gene is TRBJ1-2, the V gene TRBV30; 10 nucleotides line up with TRBD1. From germline, CDR1 is GTSNPN and CDR2 SVGIG (reference sequence). The J segment lost 3 bases and the V segment lost 5 bases, leaving 9 bases of the junction unmatched. This CDR3 comprises 15 residues.